This T cell receptor (beta chain) was recovered during a study of T-cell reconstitution after alpha-beta-depleted transplantation in children. Study conclusions and caveats: Approximately two months post-transplant, alpha-beta T cells reportedly originated from several hundred expanded graft clones. Newly made T cells mostly supplied T-cell counts and diversity one year after transplant.

For TCRbeta, the library was prepared with unique molecular identifiers. TCRdb reprocessed the PCR reads via MiXCR and lists one record per CDR3 protein. The data show some 440,000 distinct CDR3 sequences, 15% to 20% seen once. CDR1 is SGHRS and CDR2 is YFSETQ in the germline V gene. This CDR3 has 18 amino acids. V trimming: 2 bases; J trimming: 3 bases; junction bases outside the gene matches: 9. This clonotype was observed a handful of times. Its target is not known. This chain links TRBV5-1 with TRBJ2-3; 13 nucleotides agree with TRBD2. The input for sequencing was PBMCs, mostly from graft donor cells, taken 360 days after TCRalphabeta/CD19-depleted stem cell transplant. This TCR was recovered from a boy in the first two years of life who had a stem cell transplant for Wiskott-Aldrich syndrome, so the T cells may come from the graft donor. For the CDR3, the DNA is TGCGCCAGCAGCTTCCCCGGACTAGCGGGAGAATCGACAGATACGCAGTATTTT. The encoded protein is CASSFPGLAGESTDTQYF. Variable domain in full (rest from reference TRBV5-1 and TRBJ2-3): KAGVTQTPRYLIKTRGQQVTLSCSPISGHRSVSWYQQTPGQGLQFLFEYFSETQRNKGNFPGRFSGRQFSNSRSEMNVSTLELGDSALYLCASSFPGLAGESTDTQYFGPGTRLTVL.